The 31 T cell receptor beta chains presented below share a single source sample, sequenced in a study of beta chain features in type 1 diabetes (dated by TCRdb to the late 2010s). Libraries were constructed by the immunoSEQ multiplex PCR assay. All of the isolated RNA was reverse transcribed with the High Capacity cDNA Reverse Transcription Kit, so expressed TCRB transcripts were sequenced. Imported from immuneACCESS, the table was reduced by TCRdb to in-frame sequences with V and J called. These copies leave out some clones; in studies compared against another copy, an unresolved V gene accounts for under half, and the cause of the remainder is not known. The sample data list around 500,000 clones, and approximately 31% of these were observed just once. In total, the top ten clones hold around 0.065% of the sample. Source material: naive CD4+ T cells from blood. Taken with the paper, the label for cell subset or site translates to: true naive CD4+ T cells. Receptors originate from a young man in good health.

V and J are TRBV30 and TRBJ1-2, with unresolved D. Germline loops: CDR1 GTSNPN, CDR2 SVGIG (reference sequence). The CDR3 contains 15 residues. V dropped 2 bases and J dropped 3 bases, with 16 bases sitting between them. The CDR3 region has the DNA TGTGCCTGGAGTAGGGCAGGCACTATGGACTATGGCTACACCTTC. This translates into CAWSRAGTMDYGYTF. The entire variable domain, with the rest obtained from reference TRBV30 and TRBJ1-2, is as follows: SQTIHQWPATLVQPVGSPLSLECTVEGTSNPNLYWYRQAAGRGLQLLFYSVGIGQISSEVPQNLSASRPQDRQFILSSKKLLLSDSGFYLCAWSRAGTMDYGYTFGSGTRLTVV.

This clone was detected a few times. The chain combines TRBV15 with TRBJ2-3; the D is unclear. Trimming shortened V by 7 bases and J by 6 bases, and 14 bases separated the two germline ends. The germline gives CDR1 LNHNV, CDR2 YYDKDF (reference sequence). The CDR3 length is 13 residues. CDR3 sequence: CATTATSGDTQYF. For the CDR3, the DNA is TGTGCCACCACCGCAACGTCAGGTGATACGCAGTATTTT.

This clone was observed a handful of times. V and J are TRBV7-2 and TRBJ2-1, with D unclear. Deletions cut 4 bases from V and 8 bases from J, with 12 bases between. Germline V CDR1 and CDR2: SGHTA, FQGNSA. CDR3 length equals 13 residues. CDR3 in DNA: TGTGCCAGCAGCTACGGAGTAGTCGATGAGCAGTTCTTC. Translated, it gives CASSYGVVDEQFF.

There are a few counts of this clone. The chain carries TRBV10-3 and TRBJ2-7; the match to TRBD1 covers 8 bases. The CDR3 covers 15 residues. Trimming cost V 0 bases and J 1 base; bases outside gene matches: 2. Per germline, CDR1 ENHRY and CDR2 SYGVKD. CDR3 sequence (DNA): TGTGCCATCAGTGAGTCAAGGACAGGGTCCTACGAGCAGTACTTC. Amino acids: CAISESRTGSYEQYF.

Only a few counts were recorded for this clone. The chain employs TRBV19 and TRBJ2-7, with 10 bases that match TRBD2. The ends lost 6 bases at V and 0 bases at J; junction bases unmatched: 5. CDR1 is LNHDA, CDR2 SQIVND, per germline (reference sequence). The CDR3 is 15 amino acids. For the CDR3, the DNA is TGTGCCAGTAGCCTACTAGCGGGGAGCTCCTACGAGCAGTACTTC. This translates into CASSLLAGSSYEQYF.

The CDR3 coding sequence is TGTGCCAGCAGCCTCTTTGCTAGCGGACAAGAGACCCAGTACTTC. This translates into CASSLFASGQETQYF. This chain connects TRBV5-4 to TRBJ2-5, with 7 nucleotides matching TRBD2. This CDR3 region has 15 residues. V shed 4 bases and J 2 bases; nucleotides not matched to a gene: 8. Germline loops: CDR1 SGHNT, CDR2 YYREEE (reference sequence).

The V call is TRBV7-9, the J call TRBJ1-5, with TRBD1 identical over 9 bases. The V gene end was trimmed by 2 bases and the J gene end by 3 bases; junction bases not matched to a gene: 5. The CDR3 runs 16 residues. Germline V gives CDR1 SEHNR, CDR2 FQNEAQ (reference sequence). CDR3 amino acids: CASSLTGQGNNQPQHF. DNA for the CDR3: TGTGCCAGCAGCTTAACCGGACAGGGGAACAATCAGCCCCAGCATTTT.

J is TRBJ2-3 and V is TRBV4-3; 12 positions agree with TRBD2. This CDR3 comprises 17 residues. Trimming at V came to 0 bases and at J to 3 bases, leaving 4 bases not matched to a gene. The germline CDR1 and CDR2 sequences are LGHNA and YSLEER. CDR3 amino acids: CASSQDTGTSGTDTQYF. CDR3 in DNA: TGCGCCAGCAGCCAAGATACCGGGACTAGCGGGACAGATACGCAGTATTTT.

This rearrangement joins TRBV7-2 to TRBJ2-3; D remains ambiguous. Germline V lookup: CDR1 SGHTA, CDR2 FQGNSA. The CDR3 length is 14 residues. The ends were cut back, 3 bases at V and 0 bases at J, with 7 bases in the middle. CDR3 in amino acids: CASSFRPSTDTQYF. In DNA, the CDR3 is TGTGCCAGCAGCTTTAGACCGAGCACAGATACGCAGTATTTT.

This clone came up a few times. The gene calls are TRBV27 and TRBJ1-1, with a tentative D call TRBD1 (6 bases). CDR3 size: 15 residues. The germline gives CDR1 MNHEY, CDR2 SMNVEV (reference sequence). V was trimmed by 1 base and J by 0 bases, leaving 9 bases between them. This CDR3 reads CASSLWRGVNTEAFF. The CDR3 bases are TGTGCCAGCAGTTTATGGAGGGGGGTGAACACTGAAGCTTTCTTT.

This rearrangement joins TRBV4-1 to TRBJ2-7; no definite D call. CDR1 MGHRA and CDR2 YSYEKL come from the germline V gene. The CDR3 is made up of 14 amino acids. Trimming shortened V by 0 bases and J by 6 bases, and 12 bases separated the two germline ends. The CDR3 DNA reads TGCGCCAGCAGCCAAGATTCGGCCGGGCTCGAGCAGTACTTC. This sequence encodes CASSQDSAGLEQYF.

A note on this clone: This sample includes further DNA sequences coding for the same CDR3. The chain combines TRBV25-1 with TRBJ2-5; 10 bases match TRBD1. V lost 3 bases and J lost 4; bases outside the gene matches: 5. The CDR3 runs 15 residues. Germline assignment: CDR1 MGHDK and CDR2 SYGVNS. CDR3 protein: CASSDPRTGGETQYF. In DNA, the CDR3 is TGTGCCAGCAGTGACCCCAGGACAGGGGGAGAGACCCAGTACTTC. The variable domain in full, completed from reference TRBV25-1 and TRBJ2-5, reads EADIYQTPRYLVIGTGKKITLECSQTMGHDKMYWYQQDPGMELHLIHYSYGVNSTEKGDLSSESTVSRIRTEHFPLTLESARPSHTSQYLCASSDPRTGGETQYFGPGTRLLVL.

This clone was found a few times. The J gene is TRBJ1-1, the V gene TRBV30; D is undetermined. The ends were cut back, 2 bases at V and 3 bases at J, with 10 bases in the middle. Per germline, CDR1 GTSNPN and CDR2 SVGIG (reference sequence). The CDR3 covers 13 residues. Written as DNA, the CDR3 is TGTGCCTGGAGTAGCGGGAGAGACACTGAAGCTTTCTTT. Translation gives CAWSSGRDTEAFF.

The V gene is TRBV15, the J gene TRBJ2-7, with D uncertain. Deletions cut 4 bases from V and 4 bases from J, with 17 bases between. This CDR3 has 15 residues. Germline V gives CDR1 LNHNV, CDR2 YYDKDF (reference sequence). CDR3 nucleotide sequence: TGTGCCACCAGCACCCCGTTGCTGCCTCGTTACGAGCAGTACTTC. Protein: CATSTPLLPRYEQYF.

The chain combines TRBV30 with TRBJ2-1; TRBD2 agrees at 8 bases. This CDR3 is built from 14 residues. Looked up from germline, CDR1 is GTSNPN and CDR2 is SVGIG (reference sequence). V lost 3 bases to trimming and J lost 7 bases; unmatched junction nucleotides: 8. Here the CDR3 DNA reads TGTGCCTGGAGGTCCAGCGGGGGTCGTAATGAGCAGTTCTTC. This codes for CAWRSSGGRNEQFF.

There are a few counts of this clone. This chain uses TRBV4-2 with TRBJ1-2; no definite D call. Trimming stripped 1 base from V and 2 bases from J, with 8 bases between. The CDR3 has 14 amino acids. CDR1 LGHNA and CDR2 YNFKEQ come from the germline V gene. CDR3 nucleotides: TGTGCCAGCAGCCAAGCGGTAGCGAACTATGGCTACACCTTC. Its translation: CASSQAVANYGYTF.

This sequence joins TRBV30 and TRBJ1-2, with D possibly being TRBD1 (5 bases). CDR1 and CDR2 (germline): GTSNPN, SVGIG (reference sequence). The V end lost 3 bases, the J end lost 7 bases, and 15 bases lay between the germline ends. The CDR3 spans 13 residues. CDR3 region: CAWSTFQGGGYTF. The CDR3 DNA is TGTGCCTGGAGCACATTCCAGGGTGGTGGCTACACCTTC.

The rearrangement links TRBV5-1 to TRBJ2-5, with unresolved D. Germline V gene sequence: CDR1 SGHRS, CDR2 YFSETQ. The CDR3 covers 12 residues. The germline V and J ends were trimmed by 0 bases and 5 bases, with 5 bases remaining between them. DNA of the CDR3: TGCGCCAGCAGCTTGGACTTCGAGACCCAGTACTTC. Protein: CASSLDFETQYF. The full variable domain, its missing parts supplied by reference TRBV5-1 and TRBJ2-5, is KAGVTQTPRYLIKTRGQQVTLSCSPISGHRSVSWYQQTPGQGLQFLFEYFSETQRNKGNFPGRFSGRQFSNSRSEMNVSTLELGDSALYLCASSLDFETQYFGPGTRLLVL.

V gene TRBV9 combines with J gene TRBJ2-3, with 9 bases aligning to TRBD2. Germline CDR1 is SGDLS and CDR2 is YYNGEE. CDR3 length: 17 residues. V shed 0 bases and J 6 bases; nucleotides not matched to a gene: 11. CDR3 loop: CASSVGASGNLFDTQYF. DNA of the CDR3: TGTGCCAGCAGCGTAGGGGCTAGCGGGAACTTATTCGATACGCAGTATTTT.

The genes are TRBV11-2 and TRBJ2-1; 10 nucleotides agree with TRBD2. The CDR3 totals 15 residues. CDR1 SGHAT and CDR2 FQNNGV come from the germline V gene. V lost 8 bases and J lost 6; bases outside the gene matches: 10. In DNA form, the CDR3 reads TGTGCCAGCTTTAAGGGACTAGCGTATCCCAATGAGCAGTTCTTC. This gives the protein CASFKGLAYPNEQFF.

The genes are TRBV27 and TRBJ2-7; D gene uncertain. This CDR3 has 13 amino acids. CDR1 MNHEY and CDR2 SMNVEV come from the germline V gene (reference sequence). Trimming took off 3 bases at V and 3 bases at J, with 9 bases between the two ends. The CDR3 sequence is CASSFRERYEQYF. In nucleotides, the CDR3 is TGTGCCAGCAGTTTCAGAGAGCGCTACGAGCAGTACTTC.

V gene TRBV18 combines with J gene TRBJ2-7; the match to TRBD1 covers 8 bases. CDR1 and CDR2 from the germline V gene are KGHSH and LQKENI. The CDR3 is made up of 14 amino acids. V was clipped by 3 bases and J by 11 bases; unmatched bases: 12. The CDR3 DNA reads as TGTGCCAGCTCACCCGCGGGACAGGCCCTCGGGGAGTACTTC. This translates into CASSPAGQALGEYF.

This clone occurred a few times. The V gene is TRBV6-1, the J gene TRBJ2-3; D possibly corresponds to TRBD2 (6 bases). This CDR3 has 14 amino acids. V gave up 4 bases and J gave up 2 bases, with 10 bases separating them. CDR1 MNHNS and CDR2 SASEGT come from the germline V gene. The CDR3 protein is CASSVEGTTDTQYF. The CDR3 DNA reads TGTGCCAGCAGTGTGGAGGGGACCACAGATACGCAGTATTTT.

For this clone: One junction end does not reproduce the germline sequence, and a read error may be involved. This chain uses TRBV25-1 with TRBJ2-3, with 7 bases lining up with TRBD2. CDR1 is MGHDK and CDR2 is SYGVNS in the germline V gene. There are 14 residues in the CDR3. CDR3 loop: CASRDQRGPDTQYF. Here the CDR3 DNA reads TGTGCCAGCCGTGACCAGCGGGGCCCCGATACGCAGTATTTT.

This clone showed up just a few times. This sequence joins TRBV18 and TRBJ2-3; D unresolved. The CDR3 runs 17 residues. V dropped 0 bases and J dropped 4 bases, with 17 bases sitting between them. Germline V CDR1 and CDR2: KGHSH, LQKENI. CDR3 in DNA: TGTGCCAGCTCACCACCTCATTCCGGGCCCGGCGCAGATACGCAGTATTTT. Translation: CASSPPHSGPGADTQYF. The variable domain in full, with the rest retrieved from reference TRBV18 and TRBJ2-3, is NAGVMQNPRHLVRRRGQEARLRCSPMKGHSHVYWYRQLPEEGLKFMVYLQKENIIDESGMPKERFSAEFPKEGPSILRIQQVVRGDSAAYFCASSPPHSGPGADTQYFGPGTRLTVL.

The chain joins TRBV27 to TRBJ2-7, with 14 bases fitting TRBD2. Germline V gene lookup returns CDR1 MNHEY and CDR2 SMNVEV (reference sequence). The CDR3 runs to 15 residues. V shed 5 bases, J shed 6 bases, and the junction held 6 bases outside the gene matches. CDR3 protein: CASSHRTSGRREQYF. The CDR3 DNA is TGTGCCAGCAGTCACAGGACTAGCGGGAGGCGCGAGCAGTACTTC.

V usage is TRBV4-3 and J usage is TRBJ2-1; D not resolved. The ends were cut back, 5 bases at V and 1 base at J, with 3 bases in the middle. Germline V lookup: CDR1 LGHNA, CDR2 YSLEER. The length of the CDR3 is 12 residues. CDR3: CASSGSYNEQFF. The CDR3 DNA sequence: TGCGCCAGCAGCGGATCCTACAATGAGCAGTTCTTC.

The V call is TRBV9, the J call TRBJ2-1, with D perhaps TRBD1 (6 bases). The CDR3 loop spans 16 amino acids. V was shortened by 0 bases and J by 9 bases, with 19 bases between the two germline ends. In germline, CDR1 is SGDLS, CDR2 YYNGEE. Here the CDR3 reads CASSVEGGGLLSEQFF. CDR3 sequence (DNA): TGTGCCAGCAGCGTAGAAGGGGGTGGATTACTTAGTGAGCAGTTCTTC.

The table lists this clone with a few counts. The chain joins TRBV9 to TRBJ2-1; the D gene is possibly TRBD1 (7 bases). Germline CDR1 and CDR2: SGDLS and YYNGEE. Between the trimmed V and J ends, which lost 4 bases and 5 bases, there was a span of 10 bases. This CDR3 is 13 amino acids long. Here the CDR3 reads CASSIRGDNEQFF. The CDR3 bases are TGTGCCAGCAGCATCAGGGGGGACAATGAGCAGTTCTTC.

The V call is TRBV7-2, the J call TRBJ2-5; 8 nucleotides align to TRBD1. V gave up 4 bases and J gave up 9 bases; unmatched junction bases: 7. From germline, CDR1 is SGHTA and CDR2 FQGNSA. The CDR3 is 13 residues long. CDR3 amino acids: CASSYWTGTAQYF. DNA of the CDR3: TGTGCCAGCAGCTACTGGACAGGGACGGCCCAGTACTTC. The complete variable domain, with remaining parts taken from reference TRBV7-2 and TRBJ2-5, reads GAGVSQSPSNKVTEKGKDVELRCDPISGHTALYWYRQSLGQGLEFLIYFQGNSAPDKSGLPSDRFSAERTGGSVSTLTIQRTQQEDSAVYLCASSYWTGTAQYFGPGTRLLVL.

V gene TRBV25-1 combines with J gene TRBJ1-1; tentatively, D is TRBD1 (6 bases). Germline lookup yields CDR1 MGHDK and CDR2 SYGVNS. V lost 2 bases and J lost 1, with 11 bases in between. This CDR3 spans 15 amino acids. CDR3 nucleotide sequence: TGTGCCAGCAGTGAAGTGTCGACAGGGAACACTGAAGCTTTCTTT. Translation: CASSEVSTGNTEAFF.